What follows is one T cell receptor (beta chain) and its context. The sample originates from a study of blood T cell repertoires in COVID-19. On the study more broadly: Samples representing acute and convalescent COVID-19 were sourced from the United States, Italy and Spain. The analysed material was cDNA or gDNA that came from T cells, B-cell-depleted T cells, or PBMCs.

Authors' analysis steps: Researchers report that nucleated cell counts were estimated from reference gene primer amplification. The protocol was immunoSEQ multiplex PCR, while the TCRdb copy is restricted to in-frame clones and leaves out a portion. V and J calls and clone size are given by that table; D and trimming were obtained from the DNA. The table lists 250,000 to 350,000 clones, 85% of them singletons, with around 4.2% in the top ten. CDR1 is SGHRS and CDR2 is YFSETQ in the germline V gene. The CDR3 is 17 residues long. Trimming removed 2 bases from V and 6 bases from J, with 21 bases in between.

This rearrangement joins TRBV5-1 to TRBJ2-1, with D possibly TRBD1 on 6 matching bases. Input material: peripheral blood. The receptor was derived from a woman in her forties or fifties with active or convalescent COVID-19. The CDR3 bases are TGCGCCAGCAGCTTCTACACCGGGACATCCCTGGGCAATGAGCAGTTCTTC. Translating it yields CASSFYTGTSLGNEQFF.